A selection of T cell receptor beta chains follows, all from one sample in a study of T cells expressing NK-cell markers. TCRdb re-called the 5' RACE reads and catalogs CDR3 proteins one per entry, DNA excluded. This sample's clone table lists approximately 380,000 distinct CDR3 sequences. Sequenced material: blood T cells: a sorted CD56 or NKG2C T cell subset, CD4+ or CD8+ T cells, or bulk PBMC T cells (not recorded which). The receptors originated from a man between 18 and 69 years old in good health. Each CDR3 is given with its conserved first and last residue.

v_gene: TRBV29-1
j_gene: TRBJ2-3
CDR3aa: CSVDGALSTDTQYF

v_gene: TRBV11-2
j_gene: TRBJ1-2
CDR3aa: CASSRSGVGGYTF

v_gene: TRBV5-1
j_gene: TRBJ2-7
CDR3aa: CASSLLAGGPYYEQYF

v_gene: TRBV5-5
j_gene: TRBJ2-7
CDR3aa: CASSDAVQGVEQYF

v_gene: TRBV5-1
j_gene: TRBJ2-6
CDR3aa: CASSLFDRYSGANVLTF

v_gene: TRBV10-3
j_gene: TRBJ2-1
CDR3aa: CAISESCRDGTNEQFF

v_gene: TRBV10-3
j_gene: TRBJ2-7
CDR3aa: CAIGAQNSYEQYF

v_gene: TRBV19
j_gene: TRBJ1-3
CDR3aa: CASSFSGTSTSGNTIYF

v_gene: TRBV6-1
j_gene: TRBJ1-5
CDR3aa: CASSPRRIQGAGQPQHF

v_gene: TRBV15
j_gene: TRBJ2-6
CDR3aa: CATSRDFGGANVLTF

v_gene: TRBV7-9
j_gene: TRBJ2-5
CDR3aa: CASSRGLAQETQYF

v_gene: TRBV2
j_gene: TRBJ1-1
CDR3aa: CASSEASLLGTEAFF

v_gene: TRBV6-2/TRBV6-3
j_gene: TRBJ2-7
CDR3aa: CASSSGLRQYF

v_gene: TRBV5-1
j_gene: TRBJ2-1
CDR3aa: CASSPDRPKRDEQFF

v_gene: TRBV5-6
j_gene: TRBJ1-2
CDR3aa: CASSLWSGGAGYTF

v_gene: TRBV12-3/TRBV12-4
j_gene: TRBJ2-5
CDR3aa: CASSLPGTQETQYF

v_gene: TRBV5-1
j_gene: TRBJ2-3
CDR3aa: CASSLQPGGPSTDTQYF

v_gene: TRBV7-9
j_gene: TRBJ1-1
CDR3aa: CASSPSSTGIVFF

v_gene: TRBV19
j_gene: TRBJ1-2
CDR3aa: CASNSQGPDYGYTF

v_gene: TRBV5-1
j_gene: TRBJ2-1
CDR3aa: CASRRQGLAGGPSYNEQFF

v_gene: TRBV6-4
j_gene: TRBJ2-7
CDR3aa: CASSDSVKQGWNEQYF

v_gene: TRBV24-1
j_gene: TRBJ2-1
CDR3aa: CATSLTGSTYNEQFF

v_gene: TRBV5-1
j_gene: TRBJ2-5
CDR3aa: CASRRAFQETQYF

v_gene: TRBV20-1
j_gene: TRBJ2-2
CDR3aa: CSARRPGGAGELFF

v_gene: TRBV12-3/TRBV12-4
j_gene: TRBJ2-7
CDR3aa: CASSYEDGYEQYF

v_gene: TRBV28
j_gene: TRBJ1-5
CDR3aa: CASSLTLLRHDLSNQPQHF

v_gene: TRBV7-9
j_gene: TRBJ1-2
CDR3aa: CASSLTDYGYTF

v_gene: TRBV19
j_gene: TRBJ1-5
CDR3aa: CASSITGVQPQHF

v_gene: TRBV27
j_gene: TRBJ2-1
CDR3aa: CASKLAGAGNEQFF

v_gene: TRBV9
j_gene: TRBJ2-3
CDR3aa: CASSARWGGRTDTQYF

v_gene: TRBV5-1
j_gene: TRBJ1-3
CDR3aa: CASSLVPSRDSGNTIYF

v_gene: TRBV12-3/TRBV12-4
j_gene: TRBJ2-7
CDR3aa: CANRTKFNRDREVYEQYF

v_gene: TRBV20-1
j_gene: TRBJ2-3
CDR3aa: CSYGTLRTDTQYF

v_gene: TRBV20-1
j_gene: TRBJ2-1
CDR3aa: CSARAQRGAHIEQFF

v_gene: TRBV20-1
j_gene: TRBJ2-5
CDR3aa: CSARDRRGARETQYF

v_gene: TRBV6-5
j_gene: TRBJ2-7
CDR3aa: CASSYVGTGGYYEQYF

v_gene: TRBV7-9
j_gene: TRBJ1-1
CDR3aa: CASSLTQGAVTEAFF

v_gene: TRBV14
j_gene: TRBJ1-6
CDR3aa: CASSLGTIISPLHF

v_gene: TRBV20-1
j_gene: TRBJ2-3
CDR3aa: CSARAEEAVDTQYF

v_gene: TRBV20-1
j_gene: TRBJ2-6
CDR3aa: CSASPGGSSGANVLTF

v_gene: TRBV5-1
j_gene: TRBJ2-2
CDR3aa: CASNLAGANTGELFF

v_gene: TRBV6-5
j_gene: TRBJ2-7
CDR3aa: CASSYSWRAGSSYEQYF